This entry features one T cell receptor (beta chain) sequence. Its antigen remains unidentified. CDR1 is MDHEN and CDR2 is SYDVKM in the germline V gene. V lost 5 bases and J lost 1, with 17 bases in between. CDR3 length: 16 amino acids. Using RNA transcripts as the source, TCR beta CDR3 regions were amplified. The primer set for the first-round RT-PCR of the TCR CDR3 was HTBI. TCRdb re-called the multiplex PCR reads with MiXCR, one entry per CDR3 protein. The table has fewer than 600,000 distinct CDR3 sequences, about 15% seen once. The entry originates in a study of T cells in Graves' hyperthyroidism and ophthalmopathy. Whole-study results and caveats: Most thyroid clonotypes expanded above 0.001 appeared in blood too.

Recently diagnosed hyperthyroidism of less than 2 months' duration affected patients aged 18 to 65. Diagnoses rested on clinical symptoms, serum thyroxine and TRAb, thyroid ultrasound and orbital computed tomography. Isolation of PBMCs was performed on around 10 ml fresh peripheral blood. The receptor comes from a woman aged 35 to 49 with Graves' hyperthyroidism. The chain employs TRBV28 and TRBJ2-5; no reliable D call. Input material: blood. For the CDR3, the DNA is TGTGCCAGCAGTCCACCCCCTCAGAGTGCCCAAGAGACCCAGTACTTC. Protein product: CASSPPPQSAQETQYF. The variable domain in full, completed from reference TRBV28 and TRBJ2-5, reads DVKVTQSSRYLVKRTGEKVFLECVQDMDHENMFWYRQDPGLGLRLIYFSYDVKMKEKGDIPEGYSVSREKKERFSLILESASTNQTSMYLCASSPPPQSAQETQYFGPGTRLLVL.